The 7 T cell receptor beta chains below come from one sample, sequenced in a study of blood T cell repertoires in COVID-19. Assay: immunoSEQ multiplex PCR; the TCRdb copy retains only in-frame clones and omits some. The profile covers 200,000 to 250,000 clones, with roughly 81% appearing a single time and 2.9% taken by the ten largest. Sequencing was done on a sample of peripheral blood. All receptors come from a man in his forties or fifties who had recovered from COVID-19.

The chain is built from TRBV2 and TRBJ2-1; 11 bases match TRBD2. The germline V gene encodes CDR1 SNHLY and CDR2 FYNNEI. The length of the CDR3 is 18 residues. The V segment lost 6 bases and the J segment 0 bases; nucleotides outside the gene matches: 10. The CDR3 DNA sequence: TGTGCCAGCAGGGTCCCCTCTAGCGGGGGGAGCTCCTACAATGAGCAGTTCTTC. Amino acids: CASRVPSSGGSSYNEQFF.

The CDR3 DNA follows: TGTGCCAGCAGTTCCCTCGGGACAGGGGAGGACGAGCAGTACTTC. It translates to CASSSLGTGEDEQYF. The chain joins TRBV27 to TRBJ2-7, with TRBD1 identical over 10 bases. Germline loops: CDR1 MNHEY, CDR2 SMNVEV (reference sequence). Trimming took 4 bases from V and 5 from J; bases not matched to a gene: 8. The CDR3 consists of 15 residues.

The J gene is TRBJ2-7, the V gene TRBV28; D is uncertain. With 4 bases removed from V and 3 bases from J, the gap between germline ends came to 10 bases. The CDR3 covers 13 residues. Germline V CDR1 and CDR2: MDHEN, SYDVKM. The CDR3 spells CASSSVNLYEQYF. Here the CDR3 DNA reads TGTGCCAGCAGTTCGGTTAACCTCTACGAGCAGTACTTC. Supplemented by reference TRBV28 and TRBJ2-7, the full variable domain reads DVKVTQSSRYLVKRTGEKVFLECVQDMDHENMFWYRQDPGLGLRLIYFSYDVKMKEKGDIPEGYSVSREKKERFSLILESASTNQTSMYLCASSSVNLYEQYFGPGTRLTVT.

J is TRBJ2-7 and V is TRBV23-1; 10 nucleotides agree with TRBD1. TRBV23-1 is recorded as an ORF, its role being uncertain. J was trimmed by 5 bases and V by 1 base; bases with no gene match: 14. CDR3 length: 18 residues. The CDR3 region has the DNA TGCGCCAGCAGTCAATTTAACCGGACAGGGGGAGGTAGCGACGAGCAGTACTTC. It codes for CASSQFNRTGGGSDEQYF.

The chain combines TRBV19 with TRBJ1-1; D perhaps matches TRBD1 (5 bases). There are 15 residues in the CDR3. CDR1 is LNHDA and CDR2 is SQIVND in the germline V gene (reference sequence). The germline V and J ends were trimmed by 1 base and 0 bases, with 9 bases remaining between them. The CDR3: CASSIGQGMNTEAFF. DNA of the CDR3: TGTGCCAGTAGTATAGGTCAGGGTATGAACACTGAAGCTTTCTTT.

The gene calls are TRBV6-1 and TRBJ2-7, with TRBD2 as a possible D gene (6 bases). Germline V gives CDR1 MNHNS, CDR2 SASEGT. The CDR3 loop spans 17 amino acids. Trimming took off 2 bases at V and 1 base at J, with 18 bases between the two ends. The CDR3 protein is CASSEYLLMRGSYEQYF. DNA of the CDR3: TGTGCCAGCAGTGAATATCTCTTAATGCGGGGTTCCTACGAGCAGTACTTC.

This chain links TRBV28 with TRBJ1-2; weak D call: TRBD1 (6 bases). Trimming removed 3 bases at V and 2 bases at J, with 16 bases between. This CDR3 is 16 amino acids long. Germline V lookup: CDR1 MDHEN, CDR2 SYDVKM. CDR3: CASSLGAGAVNYGYTF. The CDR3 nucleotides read TGTGCCAGCAGTTTGGGGGCAGGGGCGGTCAACTATGGCTACACCTTC.